The clone carrying this T cell receptor beta chain was counted only a few times. The antigen remains unidentified. Amplified TCR beta CDR3 regions derived from RNA transcripts. Researchers ran a first-round RT-PCR on the TCR CDR3 using the HTBI primer set. TCRdb recomputed calls from the multiplex PCR reads with MiXCR, one row per CDR3 protein. The profile covers roughly 200,000 distinct CDR3 sequences, with around 17% appearing a single time and around 52% taken by the ten largest. These data come from a study of T cells in Graves' hyperthyroidism and ophthalmopathy. Study conclusions and caveats: Ophthalmopathy was told apart from stable hyperthyroidism by a 13 V-J model. Blood also held most thyroid clonotypes expanded beyond 0.001.

The authors deemed Graves' hyperthyroidism stable absent ophthalmopathy progression within 18 months. Patients aged 18 to 65 had newly diagnosed hyperthyroidism that had lasted under 2 months. The CDR3 is made up of 18 amino acids. Germline V gene sequence: CDR1 SGHAT, CDR2 FQNNGV. V was cut by 5 bases and J by 0 bases, with 22 bases left in between. This sequence joins TRBV11-2 and TRBJ1-2; a weak D match, TRBD1 (6 bases). Material: blood. This TCR was recovered from a woman in her forties or fifties with Graves' hyperthyroidism. In DNA, the CDR3 is TGTGCCAGCAGCCGAATAAGAACCCGGGGGACACCTAACTATGGCTACACCTTC. It specifies CASSRIRTRGTPNYGYTF.